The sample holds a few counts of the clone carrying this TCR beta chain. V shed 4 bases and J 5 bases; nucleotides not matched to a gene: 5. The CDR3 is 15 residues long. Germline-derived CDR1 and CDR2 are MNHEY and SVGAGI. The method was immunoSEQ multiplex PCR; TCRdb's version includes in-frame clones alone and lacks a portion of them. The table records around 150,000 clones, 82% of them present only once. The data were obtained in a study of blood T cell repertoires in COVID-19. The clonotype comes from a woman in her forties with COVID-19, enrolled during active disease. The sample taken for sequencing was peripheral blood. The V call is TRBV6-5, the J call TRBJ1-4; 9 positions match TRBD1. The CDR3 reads CASSLQGAQNEKLFF. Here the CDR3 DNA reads TGTGCCAGCAGTTTACAGGGGGCGCAGAATGAAAAACTGTTTTTT.